The sequence of this T cell receptor beta chain was determined in a study of CD8 T cells in ankylosing spondylitis. The CDR3 contains 14 residues. Germline loops: CDR1 DFQATT, CDR2 SNEGSKA (reference sequence). The trim removed 2 bases at V and 3 bases at J, leaving 4 bases unmatched. This clonotype appeared many times. TCRdb reprocessed the 5' RACE reads via MiXCR and lists one record per CDR3 protein. The sample lists about 52,000 distinct CDR3 sequences, about 7.8% occurring once. The chain couples TRBV20-1 to TRBJ2-3; 8 bases match TRBD1. The source of this sequence is a female donor with ankylosing spondylitis or in good health (not recorded which). Sequencing was performed on blood, either unsorted or a sorted T cell fraction (not recorded which). The CDR3 DNA is TGCAGTGCTAGACGGGACAGGCCGACAGATACGCAGTATTTT. Amino acid sequence: CSARRDRPTDTQYF.